This T cell receptor (beta chain) came from a study of response to subunit inactivated influenza vaccine. TCRdb independently ran MiXCR on the RT-PCR reads; one entry per CDR3 protein. In the table there are 180,000 or so distinct CDR3 sequences, approximately 12% of which are singletons. Separately, the same data were catalogued under a study of T cells expressing NK-cell markers. In that study: 5'RACE template switching with UMIs produced the TCR beta cDNA. In several donors, these clonotypes also led the CD3+CD56-NKG2C+ fraction.

Sample: CD8+ T cells sorted from PBMCs, taken 11 to 12 days after vaccination. The source is a man between 50 and 59 years old who received an inactivated influenza vaccine.

For the CDR3, the DNA is TGTGCCAGCAGTGAAGGGGACATTGCCTCCTACGAGCAGTACTTC. Encoded protein: CASSEGDIASYEQYF. This sequence joins TRBV2 and TRBJ2-7, with D maybe TRBD1 (6 bases). With 1 base removed from V and 0 bases from J, the gap between germline ends came to 10 bases. Germline V CDR1 and CDR2: SNHLY, FYNNEI. The CDR3 loop spans 15 amino acids.